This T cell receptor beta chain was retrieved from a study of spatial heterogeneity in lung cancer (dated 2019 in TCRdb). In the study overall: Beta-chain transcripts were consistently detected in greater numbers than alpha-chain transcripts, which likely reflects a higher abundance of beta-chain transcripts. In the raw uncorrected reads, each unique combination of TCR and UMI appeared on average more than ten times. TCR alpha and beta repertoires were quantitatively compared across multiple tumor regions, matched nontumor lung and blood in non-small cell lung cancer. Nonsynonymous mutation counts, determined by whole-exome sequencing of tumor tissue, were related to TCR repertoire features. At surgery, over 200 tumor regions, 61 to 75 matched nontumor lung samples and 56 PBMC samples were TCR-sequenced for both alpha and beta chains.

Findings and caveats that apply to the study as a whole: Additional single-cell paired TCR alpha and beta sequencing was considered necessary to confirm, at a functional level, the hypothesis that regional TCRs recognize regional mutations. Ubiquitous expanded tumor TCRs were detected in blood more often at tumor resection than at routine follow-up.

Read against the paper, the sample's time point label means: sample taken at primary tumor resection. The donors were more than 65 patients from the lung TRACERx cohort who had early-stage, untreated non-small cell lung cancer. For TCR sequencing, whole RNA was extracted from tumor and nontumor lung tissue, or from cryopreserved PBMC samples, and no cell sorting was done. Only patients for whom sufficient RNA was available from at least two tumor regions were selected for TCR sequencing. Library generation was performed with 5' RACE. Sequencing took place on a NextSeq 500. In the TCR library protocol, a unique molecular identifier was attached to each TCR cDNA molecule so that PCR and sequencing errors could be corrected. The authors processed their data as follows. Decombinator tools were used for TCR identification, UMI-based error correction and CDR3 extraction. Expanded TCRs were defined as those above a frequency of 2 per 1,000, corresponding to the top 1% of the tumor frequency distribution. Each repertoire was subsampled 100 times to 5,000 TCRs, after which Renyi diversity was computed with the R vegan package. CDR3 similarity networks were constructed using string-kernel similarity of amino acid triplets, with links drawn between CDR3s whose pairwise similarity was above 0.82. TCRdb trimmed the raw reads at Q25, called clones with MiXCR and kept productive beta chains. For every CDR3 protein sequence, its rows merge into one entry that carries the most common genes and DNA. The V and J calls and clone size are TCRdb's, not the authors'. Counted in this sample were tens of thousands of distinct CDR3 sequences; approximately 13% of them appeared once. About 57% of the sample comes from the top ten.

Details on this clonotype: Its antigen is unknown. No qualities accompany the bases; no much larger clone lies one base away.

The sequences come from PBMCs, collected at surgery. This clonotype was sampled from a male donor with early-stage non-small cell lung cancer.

Here the CDR3 is given as CASSPSGSLSDTQYF. The nucleotide sequence is given as TGTGCCAGCAGTCCCAGCGGGAGTCTTTCAGATACGCAGTATTTT. The V and J genes are TRBV7-8 and TRBJ2-3, with 8 bases in between that match TRBD2. Counted from cysteine to phenylalanine, this CDR3 has 15 amino acids. The read is trimmed to its CDR3 DNA, 45 bases read in frame from base 1. Per the germline V gene, SGHVS is the CDR1 and FQNEAQ is the CDR2. V trim: 6 bases; J trim: 4 bases; unmatched bases: 9.